This T cell receptor beta chain was captured in a study of human T cells and chemical hapten exposure. From the RACE reads, TCRdb called clonotypes with MiXCR, one entry per CDR3 protein. The sample carries approximately 91,000 distinct CDR3 sequences, roughly 12% recorded once. The ends lost 7 bases at V and 1 base at J; junction bases unmatched: 6. The V gene's germline CDR1 is MNHNS and CDR2 SASEGT. The CDR3 extends over 14 amino acids. The time point denotes: patch test 2, 6 weeks after DPC sensitization. The treatment: therapeutic diphenylcyclopropenone sensitization with weekly scalp DPC. This clonotype was seen ten or more times.

The chain has TRBV6-1 and TRBJ2-7, with TRBD2 matching 8 bases. This sequence originates from a man aged 18-30 years with alopecia areata. Some clones in this sample may be carry-over from other donors' samples. Source: whole blood, taken in connection with sensitization to the hapten diphenylcyclopropenone (DPC). CDR3 sequence reads: CASMPPGGSYEQYF. In nucleotides, the CDR3 is TGTGCCAGCATGCCTCCGGGAGGGTCCTACGAGCAGTACTTC.